These T cell receptor beta chains were read from a single sample in a study of control samples from healthy donors and cancer patients. Sequencing was performed with immunoSEQ multiplex PCR; in TCRdb, only in-frame clones are kept and a portion is missing. The sample carries about 44,000 clones, approximately 87% recorded once. The sample consisted of PBMCs. The receptors derive from a woman aged 55-69 years with lung cancer. Both conserved end residues are part of each CDR3.

TRBJ1-2 TRBV29-1 CSVDGYEGGYTF
TRBJ2-7 TRBV7-2 CASSLSQILNEQYF
TRBJ2-3 TRBV4-3 CASSQEVRSRADTQYF
TRBJ2-6 TRBV19 CASSDGSGGANVLTF
TRBJ2-7 TRBV18 CASSPLGTGNWKGLEQYF
TRBJ1-1 TRBV7-9 CASSLVGGETEAFF
TRBJ1-1 TRBV30 CAWVGGTNTEAFF
TRBJ2-1 TRBV6-5 CASSRRESYNEQFF
TRBJ2-1 TRBV10-2 CASMGSREPYNEQFF
TRBJ1-3 TRBV3-1/TRBV3-2 CASSQPDSSGNTIYF
TRBJ1-2 TRBV28 CASSLYPGGSNGYTF
TRBJ2-1 TRBV24-1 CATSDSSGYNEQFF
TRBJ2-1 TRBV11-3 CASSSTANEQFF
TRBJ2-7 TRBV6-6 CASSYQIRSDEQYF
TRBJ2-5 TRBV5-1 CASSVPRDYQETQYF
TRBJ2-1 TRBV18 CASSRTGLSEQFF
TRBJ2-3 TRBV5-4 CASSDGLAGERTDTQYF
TRBJ2-5 TRBV30 CAWSVGGWETQYF
TRBJ2-1 TRBV2 CASRASGGYNEQFF
TRBJ2-7 TRBV30 CAWSQRTSGTYEQYF
TRBJ2-1 TRBV30 CAGTGFGVGRVNSYNEQFF
TRBJ1-4 TRBV7-9 CASSLPQPPQLFF
TRBJ2-1 TRBV11-2 CASSFDAGLAAEQFF
TRBJ1-5 TRBV19 CASTFHSNQPQHF
TRBJ2-5 TRBV7-7 CASSLETSTVQETQYF
TRBJ2-7 TRBV12-3/TRBV12-4 CASSFGSSYEQYF
TRBJ2-7 TRBV5-6 CASSLGASYEQYF
TRBJ2-7 TRBV30 CASGQDTLEQYF
TRBJ1-1 TRBV29-1 CSVPGVNTEAFF
TRBJ2-7 TRBV7-9 CASSLEAGRRYLASYEQYF
TRBJ2-2 TRBV5-4 CASSFASRGNTGELFF
TRBJ1-2 TRBV2 CASNRGPGYGYTF
TRBJ2-1 TRBV19 CASRSRPSGEQFF
TRBJ1-1 TRBV5-1 CASSLLGPNTEAFF
TRBJ2-1 TRBV5-4 CASSPGLAGGVEEQFF
TRBJ1-2 TRBV19 CASTSGGTGAYGYTF
TRBJ1-1 TRBV6-2/TRBV6-3 CASGQPGTEAFF
TRBJ1-5 TRBV2 CASSDRGQPQHF
TRBJ2-1 TRBV30 CAGLGANYNEQFF
TRBJ2-3 TRBV6-6 CASSYGTGHSTDTQYF
TRBJ2-2 TRBV5-4 CASSLDGRSKELFF
TRBJ1-6 TRBV6-1 CASSSGNFNSPLHF
TRBJ1-2 TRBV5-6 CASSLIPGGNYGYTF
TRBJ1-2 TRBV11-1 CASSYAQINYGYTF
TRBJ1-2 TRBV2 CASSEEEGQSTTRNYGYTF
TRBJ2-7 TRBV15 CATSRDSASGAYEQYF
TRBJ1-2 TRBV11-2 CASSLSGANYGYTF
TRBJ1-6 TRBV20-1 CSASPGNSPLHF
TRBJ1-2 TRBV4-1 CASSQDGLGGSVPF
TRBJ2-5 TRBV24-1 CATSDQRLGTGSQETQYF
TRBJ1-2 TRBV12-3/TRBV12-4 CASSLRVNYGYTF
TRBJ2-2 TRBV19 CASSIGMVRGLAGGWTGELFF
TRBJ1-1 TRBV6-6 CASRRDPGATEAFF
TRBJ2-7 TRBV29-1 CSVEFRRQEAYEQYF
TRBJ1-3 TRBV19 CASSRAGRGSGNTIYF
TRBJ1-2 TRBV5-4 CASSLGQGRNYGYTF
TRBJ1-2 TRBV19 CASSMTGVYGYTF
TRBJ1-5 TRBV15 CATSSGGARGEPQHF